These T cell receptor beta chains were read from a single sample in a study of shared clonotypes between healthy human individuals. This table comes from immunoSEQ multiplex PCR, and its TCRdb copy is limited to in-frame clones, with some not included. This table holds 950,000 to 1,300,000 clones, approximately 70% found once. Sequencing input: memory CD4+ T cells sorted from blood. The receptor source for this set is a man younger than 35 in good health. CDR3s include the opening cysteine and the closing phenylalanine or tryptophan. The order of the fields is J gene, clone size, V gene, D gene, CDR3 DNA, CDR3 protein. The D gene is left open where the match is weak. Clone sizes are given selectively: once, few, many, or a class where the clone is expanded.

j_call: TRBJ2-2
clone_size: .
v_call: TRBV10-3
d_call: TRBD1
cdr3_nt: TGTGCCATCAGGAGACAGGGGTTGGGCACCGGGGAGCTGTTTTTT
cdr3_aa: CAIRRQGLGTGELFF

j_call: TRBJ2-1
clone_size: .
v_call: TRBV28
d_call: .
cdr3_nt: TGTGCCAGCAGTCCTCGCCGAGGGGGGGACTACAATGAGCAGTTCTTC
cdr3_aa: CASSPRRGGDYNEQFF

j_call: TRBJ2-5
clone_size: .
v_call: TRBV27
d_call: TRBD2
cdr3_nt: TGTGCCAGCAGTTCCTGGACTAGCGGGGAAGAGACCCAGTACTTC
cdr3_aa: CASSSWTSGEETQYF

j_call: TRBJ2-7
clone_size: .
v_call: TRBV4-1
d_call: .
cdr3_nt: TGCGCCAGCAGCCCCTTACTTGAGACCTACGAGCAGTACTTC
cdr3_aa: CASSPLLETYEQYF

j_call: TRBJ1-1
clone_size: .
v_call: TRBV5-4
d_call: .
cdr3_nt: TGTGCCAGCAGCTTGCGATGGAGCACTGAAGCTTTCTTT
cdr3_aa: CASSLRWSTEAFF

j_call: TRBJ1-5
clone_size: .
v_call: TRBV28
d_call: TRBD1
cdr3_nt: TGTGCCAGCAGTGGGCCAGACAGGGGCGCGCGCAATCAGCCCCAGCATTTT
cdr3_aa: CASSGPDRGARNQPQHF

j_call: TRBJ1-5
clone_size: .
v_call: TRBV6-1
d_call: .
cdr3_nt: TGTGCCAGCATTCCGTATCGGGAAAACAATCAGCCCCAGCATTTT
cdr3_aa: CASIPYRENNQPQHF

j_call: TRBJ1-1
clone_size: many
v_call: TRBV4-1
d_call: .
cdr3_nt: TGCGCCAGCAGCCAAGATAGTTATGGACGGATAAACACTGAAGCTTTCTTT
cdr3_aa: CASSQDSYGRINTEAFF

j_call: TRBJ2-2
clone_size: .
v_call: TRBV10-1
d_call: .
cdr3_nt: TGCGCCAGCAGTTTTTCGGGTACCGGGGAGCTGTTTTTT
cdr3_aa: CASSFSGTGELFF

j_call: TRBJ2-5
clone_size: .
v_call: TRBV5-1
d_call: .
cdr3_nt: TGCGCCAGCAGCTCGGGACGGCTCCAAGAGACCCAGTACTTC
cdr3_aa: CASSSGRLQETQYF